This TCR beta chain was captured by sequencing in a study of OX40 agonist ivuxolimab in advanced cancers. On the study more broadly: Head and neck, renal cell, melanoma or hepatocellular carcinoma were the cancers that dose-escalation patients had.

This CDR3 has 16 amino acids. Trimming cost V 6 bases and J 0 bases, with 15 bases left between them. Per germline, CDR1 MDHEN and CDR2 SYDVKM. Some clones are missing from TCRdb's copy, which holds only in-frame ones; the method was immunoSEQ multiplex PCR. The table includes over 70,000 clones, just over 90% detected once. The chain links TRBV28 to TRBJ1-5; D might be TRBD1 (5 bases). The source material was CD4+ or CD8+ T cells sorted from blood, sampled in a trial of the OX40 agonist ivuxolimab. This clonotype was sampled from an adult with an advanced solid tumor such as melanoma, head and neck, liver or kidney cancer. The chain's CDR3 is CASRHRDLLSNQPQHF. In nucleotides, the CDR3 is TGTGCCAGCAGACACCGGGACCTACTTAGCAATCAGCCCCAGCATTTT.